These 18 T cell receptor beta chains were all obtained from the same sample, sequenced in a study of T cell clonality in common variable immunodeficiency. The table came from immunoSEQ multiplex PCR; TCRdb's copy has only in-frame clones and leaves some out. The sample presents 45,000 to 65,000 clones, none singletons. The sequenced material came from peripheral blood mononuclear cells. These receptors came from a person aged 18-70 years in good health.

This clone was observed at least ten times. The read gets to within 3 residues of the CDR3 end, and the germline J gene fills in the rest. V and J are TRBV11-2 and TRBJ1-1; 10 bases fit TRBD1. V was clipped by 2 bases and J by 5 bases; unmatched bases: 2. The CDR3 consists of 14 residues. Germline CDR1 SGHAT, CDR2 FQNNGV. CDR3 region: CASSLMGQGTEAFF. Partial CDR3 DNA: TGTGCCAGCAGCTTAATGGGACAGGGGACTGAA.

There are many counts of this clone. The CDR3 end falls 3 residues outside the read, so it is completed with the germline J gene. The chain has TRBV7-9 and TRBJ2-1; 13 nucleotides align to TRBD2. The CDR3 consists of 15 residues. The germline V gene encodes CDR1 SEHNR and CDR2 FQNEAQ (reference sequence). Germline trimming cut 9 bases from V and 1 base from J; bases unmatched to any gene: 3. The part of the CDR3 DNA that was read is TGTGCCAGAGAGGGACTAGCGGGGTCCTACAATGAG. Its translation is CAREGLAGSYNE. The CDR3 in its entirety is CAREGLAGSYNEQFF.

This clone was detected many times. The read halts 3 residues ahead of the CDR3 end, with the missing end drawn from the germline J gene. The chain is built from TRBV2 and TRBJ2-5, with 11 positions matching TRBD2. From germline, CDR1 is SNHLY and CDR2 FYNNEI. J lost 3 bases, V lost 4 bases, and 4 bases had no gene match. CDR3 length: 15 amino acids. The CDR3 protein is CASSGASGRKETQYF. CDR3 bases read: TGTGCCAGCAGTGGGGCTAGCGGGAGGAAAGAGACC.

The table lists this clone with many counts. The read terminates 3 residues before the CDR3 end, so the remaining end is supplied by the germline J gene. The chain is built from TRBV5-1 and TRBJ2-3, with D maybe TRBD2 (6 bases). Germline CDR1 SGHRS, CDR2 YFSETQ. This CDR3 spans 11 amino acids. Trimming took off 4 bases at V and 7 bases at J, with 7 bases between the two ends. The sequenced CDR3 bases are TGCGCCAGCAGCGGAGGGTATACG. Residues: CASSGGYT. The complete CDR3 protein is CASSGGYTQYF.

At least ten counts were recorded for this clone. The read ends 3 residues before the CDR3 terminus; that terminus is restored from the germline J gene. This sequence joins TRBV5-1 and TRBJ1-2; weak D call: TRBD1 (6 bases). The V gene's germline CDR1 is SGHRS and CDR2 YFSETQ. This CDR3 region has 14 residues. Deletions cut 4 bases from V and 6 bases from J, with 16 bases between. CDR3 amino acids: CASSTTSSGDGYTF. The sequenced part of the CDR3 DNA is TGCGCCAGCAGCACCACCTCCTCAGGGGATGGC.

This clone was seen a few times. The read is 3 residues too short to cover the CDR3 end, so that end is filled in from the germline J gene. The genes are TRBV7-9 and TRBJ1-2; tentatively, D is TRBD1 (5 bases). CDR1 is SEHNR, CDR2 FQNEAQ, per germline (reference sequence). V lost 1 base, J lost 7 bases, and 13 bases lay in between. The CDR3 is made up of 14 amino acids. The sequenced part of the CDR3 DNA is TGTGCCAGCAGCTTAGAGCGGGGGTCAGGTGGC. Amino acid sequence: CASSLERGSGG. The whole CDR3 region reads CASSLERGSGGYTF. The variable domain in full, completed from reference TRBV7-9 and TRBJ1-2, reads DTGVSQNPRHKITKRGQNVTFRCDPISEHNRLYWYRQTLGQGPEFLTYFQNEAQLEKSRLLSDRFSAERPKGSFSTLEIQRTEQGDSAMYLCASSLERGSGGYTFGSGTRLTVV.

This clone was counted ten times or more. The identical CDR3 is also encoded by other nucleotide sequences in the sample. The part of the CDR3 DNA that was read is TGTGCCAGCAGTGCGGGACAGGGACCCAGTGGC. It is translated as CASSAGQGPSG. The complete CDR3 reads CASSAGQGPSGYTF. This rearrangement joins TRBV6-1 to TRBJ1-2; 9 bases are a match to TRBD1. The read ends 3 residues early relative to the CDR3; the germline J gene fills the gap. The CDR3 consists of 14 residues. The V gene's germline CDR1 is MNHNS and CDR2 SASEGT. The ends lost 4 bases at V and 7 bases at J; junction bases unmatched: 7.

Many counts were recorded for this clone. The read terminates 3 residues before the CDR3 end, so the remaining end is supplied by the germline J gene. V usage is TRBV19 and J usage is TRBJ1-1; D possibly corresponds to TRBD1 (6 bases). Between the trimmed V and J ends, which lost 6 bases and 1 base, there was a span of 12 bases. The CDR3 runs to 14 residues. Per germline, CDR1 LNHDA and CDR2 SQIVND (reference sequence). The CDR3: CASRGGGGNTEAFF. CDR3 DNA, as far as it was read: TGTGCCAGTAGGGGCGGAGGGGGGAACACTGAA.

In this sample, this clone turned up many times. The observed sequence ends 3 residues before the CDR3 terminus, with the missing tail filled in from the germline J gene. The J gene is TRBJ2-7, the V gene TRBV5-1, with a weak D call TRBD2 (6 bases). CDR3 length equals 16 residues. V dropped 0 bases and J dropped 0 bases, with 13 bases sitting between them. Per germline, CDR1 SGHRS and CDR2 YFSETQ. CDR3 DNA (partial): TGCGCCAGCAGCTTGGGGGCCGCGGGGAGCTCCTACGAG. Protein sequence: CASSLGAAGSSYE. The entire CDR3 protein is CASSLGAAGSSYEQYF. The complete variable domain, with remaining parts taken from reference TRBV5-1 and TRBJ2-7, reads KAGVTQTPRYLIKTRGQQVTLSCSPISGHRSVSWYQQTPGQGLQFLFEYFSETQRNKGNFPGRFSGRQFSNSRSEMNVSTLELGDSALYLCASSLGAAGSSYEQYFGPGTRLTVT.

This clone was found many times. Coverage ceases 3 residues before the CDR3 finishes, and the germline J gene fills in the end. The rearrangement links TRBV19 to TRBJ2-3, with 10 bases lining up with TRBD1. This CDR3 contains 16 residues. CDR1 and CDR2 from the germline V gene are LNHDA and SQIVND (reference sequence). Trimming at V came to 6 bases and at J to 6 bases, leaving 12 bases not matched to a gene. The sequenced CDR3 bases are TGTGCCAGTAGAGGTGACAGGGGGCAGAGATCCGATACG. Residues: CASRGDRGQRSDT. The complete CDR3 sequence is CASRGDRGQRSDTQYF.

This clone showed up many times. The sequence runs out 3 residues before the end of the CDR3; the remainder is reconstructed from the germline J gene. The same CDR3 also results from other DNA sequences found in this sample. The chain joins TRBV2 to TRBJ1-2; possibly TRBD1 for D (6 bases). V lost 5 bases, J lost 6 bases, and 16 bases lay in between. Germline lookup yields CDR1 SNHLY and CDR2 FYNNEI. The length of the CDR3 is 14 residues. CDR3 sequence: CASSLLGGEDGYTF. The part of the CDR3 DNA that was read is TGTGCCAGCAGTCTCTTAGGGGGGGAGGATGGC.

At least ten counts were recorded for this clone. The read gets to within 3 residues of the CDR3 end, and the germline J gene fills in the rest. The chain carries TRBV6-2 or TRBV6-3 and TRBJ2-7; a possible D gene is TRBD1 (6 bases). CDR1 MNHEY and CDR2 SVGEGT come from the germline V gene. Trimming removed 7 bases from V and 2 bases from J, with 12 bases in between. The CDR3 runs to 13 residues. CDR3 sequence reads: CASTRTATYEQYF. The sequenced CDR3 bases are TGTGCCAGCACCAGGACAGCTACCTACGAG.

Remarks on this clone: The read ends 3 residues before the CDR3 terminus; that terminus is restored from the germline J gene. V and J are TRBV5-4 and TRBJ2-7; TRBD2 agrees at 9 bases. Germline CDR1 and CDR2: SGHNT and YYREEE (reference sequence). CDR3 length: 15 residues. With 3 bases clipped from V and 3 bases from J, the junction kept 7 bases outside the gene matches. CDR3 sequence: CASSSSGRINYEQYF. Incomplete CDR3 DNA: TGTGCCAGCAGCTCGAGCGGGAGGATTAACTACGAG.

This clone was recorded at least ten times. The read ends 3 residues early relative to the CDR3; the germline J gene fills the gap. The chain is built from TRBV2 and TRBJ1-4; TRBD1 matches at 10 bases. The CDR3 contains 14 residues. J gave up 4 bases and V 10 bases, and 6 bases lay outside the gene matches. In germline, CDR1 is SNHLY, CDR2 FYNNEI. The part of the CDR3 DNA that was read is TGTGCCACCGATGACAGGGGGCGTAATGAAAAA. Translated, it gives CATDDRGRNEK. The whole CDR3 protein is CATDDRGRNEKLFF. The full variable domain, its missing parts supplied by reference TRBV2 and TRBJ1-4, is EPEVTQTPSHQVTQMGQEVILRCVPISNHLYFYWYRQILGQKVEFLVSFYNNEISEKSEIFDDQFSVERPDGSNFTLKIRSTKLEDSAMYFCATDDRGRNEKLFFGSGTQLSVL.

This clone was seen at least ten times. The read terminates 3 residues before the CDR3 end, so the remaining end is supplied by the germline J gene. The chain joins TRBV7-2 to TRBJ1-2, with a weak D call TRBD1 (6 bases). The CDR3 has 12 amino acids. CDR1 SGHTA and CDR2 FQGNSA come from the germline V gene. Trimming removed 6 bases at V and 4 bases at J, with 9 bases between. The part of the CDR3 DNA that was read is TGTGCCAGCAGAAGGGGGGGCTATGGC. Protein sequence: CASRRGGYG. Given in full, the CDR3 is CASRRGGYGYTF.

The sample holds many counts of this clone. Read data end 3 residues before the CDR3 end; the end is taken from the germline J gene. V usage is TRBV6-1 and J usage is TRBJ2-6, with 8 bases matching TRBD2. The CDR3 totals 16 residues. The germline gives CDR1 MNHNS, CDR2 SASEGT. J gave up 0 bases and V 4 bases, and 2 bases lay outside the gene matches. CDR3 sequence: CASSASGSSGANVLTF. Partial CDR3 DNA: TGTGCCAGCAGTGCGAGCGGGAGCTCTGGGGCCAACGTC.

Note on this clone: Read sequence stops 3 residues before the CDR3 end, and the germline J gene provides the missing end. The rearrangement uses TRBV7-9 and TRBJ2-1, with a weak D call TRBD2 (5 bases). V was pared by 2 bases and J by 5 bases, with 13 bases between. In germline, CDR1 is SEHNR, CDR2 FQNEAQ (reference sequence). The CDR3 is 15 amino acids. CDR3 DNA, as far as it was read: TGTGCCAGCAGCTTAAAAGAGCGGCAGCACAATGAG. Its protein is CASSLKERQHNE. The CDR3 as a whole reads CASSLKERQHNEQFF.

This clone was detected many times. The read gets to within 3 residues of the CDR3 end, and the germline J gene fills in the rest. The chain is built from TRBV5-1 and TRBJ2-1; 13 bases fit TRBD2. The CDR3 covers 16 residues. The ends lost 1 base at V and 4 bases at J; junction bases unmatched: 2. Germline V gene sequence: CDR1 SGHRS, CDR2 YFSETQ. Partial CDR3 DNA: TGCGCCAGCAGCTTGACTAGCGGGAGGGGGTACAATGAG. Translation: CASSLTSGRGYNE. Given in full, the CDR3 is CASSLTSGRGYNEQFF.